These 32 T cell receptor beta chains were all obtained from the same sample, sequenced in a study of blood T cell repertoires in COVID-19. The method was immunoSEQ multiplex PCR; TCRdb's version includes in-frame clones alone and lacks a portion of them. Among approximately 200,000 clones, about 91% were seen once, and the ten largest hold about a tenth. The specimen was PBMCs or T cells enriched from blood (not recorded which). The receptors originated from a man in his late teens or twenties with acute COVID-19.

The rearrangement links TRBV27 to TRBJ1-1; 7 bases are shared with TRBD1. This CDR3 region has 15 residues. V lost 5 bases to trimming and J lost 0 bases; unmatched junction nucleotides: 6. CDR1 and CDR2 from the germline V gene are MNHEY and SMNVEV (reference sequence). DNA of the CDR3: TGTGCCAGCAGTCCAGGGGGAGGTATGAACACTGAAGCTTTCTTT. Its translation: CASSPGGGMNTEAFF.

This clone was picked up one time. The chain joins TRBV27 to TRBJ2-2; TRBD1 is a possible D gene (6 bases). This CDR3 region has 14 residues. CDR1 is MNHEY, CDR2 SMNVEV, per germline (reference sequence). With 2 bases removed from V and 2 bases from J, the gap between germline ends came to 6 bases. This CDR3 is CASSLGTNTGELFF. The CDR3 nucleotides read TGTGCCAGCAGTTTAGGGACAAACACCGGGGAGCTGTTTTTT.

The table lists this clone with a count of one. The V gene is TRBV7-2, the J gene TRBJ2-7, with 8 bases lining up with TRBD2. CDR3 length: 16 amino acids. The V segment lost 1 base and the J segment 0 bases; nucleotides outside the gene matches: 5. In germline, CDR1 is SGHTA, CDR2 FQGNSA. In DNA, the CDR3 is TGTGCCAGCAGCTTAGATGGTAGCGGGAACTCCTACGAGCAGTACTTC. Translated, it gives CASSLDGSGNSYEQYF.

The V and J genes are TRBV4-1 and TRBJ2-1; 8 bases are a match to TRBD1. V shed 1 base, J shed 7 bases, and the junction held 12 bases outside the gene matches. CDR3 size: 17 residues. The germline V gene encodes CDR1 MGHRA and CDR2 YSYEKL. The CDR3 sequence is CASSQVGGDRGGNEQFF. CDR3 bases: TGCGCCAGCAGCCAAGTAGGCGGAGACAGGGGAGGAAATGAGCAGTTCTTC.

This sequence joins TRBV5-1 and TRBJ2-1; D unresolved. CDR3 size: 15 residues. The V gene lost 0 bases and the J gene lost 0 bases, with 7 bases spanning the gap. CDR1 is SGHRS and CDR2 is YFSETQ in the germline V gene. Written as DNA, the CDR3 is TGCGCCAGCAGCTTGGGAGCACCCTCCTACAATGAGCAGTTCTTC. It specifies CASSLGAPSYNEQFF.

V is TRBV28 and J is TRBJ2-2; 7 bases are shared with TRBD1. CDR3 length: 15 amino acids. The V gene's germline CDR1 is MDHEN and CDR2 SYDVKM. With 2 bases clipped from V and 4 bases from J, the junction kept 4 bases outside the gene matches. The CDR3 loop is CASSLLDRATGELFF. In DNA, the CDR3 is TGTGCCAGCAGTTTACTCGACAGGGCCACCGGGGAGCTGTTTTTT.

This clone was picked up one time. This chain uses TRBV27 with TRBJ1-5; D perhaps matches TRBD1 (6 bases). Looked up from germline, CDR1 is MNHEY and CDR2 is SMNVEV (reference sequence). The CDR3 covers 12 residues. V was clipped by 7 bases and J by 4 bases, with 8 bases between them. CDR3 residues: CASTTGNQPQHF. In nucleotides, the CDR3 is TGTGCCAGCACCACAGGGAATCAGCCCCAGCATTTT.

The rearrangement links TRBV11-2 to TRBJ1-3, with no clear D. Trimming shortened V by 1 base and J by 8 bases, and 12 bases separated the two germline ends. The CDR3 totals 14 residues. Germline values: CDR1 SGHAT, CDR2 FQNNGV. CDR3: CASSLVTARDTIYF. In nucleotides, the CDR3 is TGTGCCAGCAGCTTAGTAACCGCTCGAGACACCATATATTTT. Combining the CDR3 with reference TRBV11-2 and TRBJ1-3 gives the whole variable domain EAGVAQSPRYKIIEKRQSVAFWCNPISGHATLYWYQQILGQGPKLLIQFQNNGVVDDSQLPKDRFSAERLKGVDSTLKIQPAKLEDSAVYLCASSLVTARDTIYFGEGSWLTVV.

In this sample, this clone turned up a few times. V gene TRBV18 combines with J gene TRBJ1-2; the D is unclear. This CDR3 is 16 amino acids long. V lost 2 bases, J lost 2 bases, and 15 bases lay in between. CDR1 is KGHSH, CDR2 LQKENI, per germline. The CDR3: CASSPGRMVWNYGYTF. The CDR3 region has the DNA TGTGCCAGCTCACCAGGCAGGATGGTTTGGAACTATGGCTACACCTTC.

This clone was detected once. The CDR3 loop reads CASSIEGLAGDNEQFF. In DNA, the CDR3 is TGTGCCAGTAGTATAGAGGGACTAGCGGGAGACAATGAGCAGTTCTTC. The rearrangement joins TRBV19 to TRBJ2-1; TRBD2 matches 14 bases. Germline-derived CDR1 and CDR2 are LNHDA and SQIVND (reference sequence). V lost 0 bases, J lost 5 bases, and 0 bases stayed unmatched. CDR3 length: 16 residues. Together with reference TRBV19 and TRBJ2-1, the CDR3 gives the full variable domain: DGGITQSPKYLFRKEGQNVTLSCEQNLNHDAMYWYRQDPGQGLRLIYYSQIVNDFQKGDIAEGYSVSREKKESFPLTVTSAQKNPTAFYLCASSIEGLAGDNEQFFGPGTRLTVL.

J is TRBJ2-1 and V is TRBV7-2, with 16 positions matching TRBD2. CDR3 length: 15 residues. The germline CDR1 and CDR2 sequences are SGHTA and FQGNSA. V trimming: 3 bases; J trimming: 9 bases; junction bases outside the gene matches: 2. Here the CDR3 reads CASSLGLAGGIEQFF. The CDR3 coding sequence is TGTGCCAGCAGCTTGGGACTAGCGGGAGGGATTGAGCAGTTCTTC.

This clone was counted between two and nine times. The CDR3 reads CASGTSEIDEQFF. CDR3 in DNA: TGTGCCAGTGGGACTAGCGAAATAGATGAGCAGTTCTTC. The chain is built from TRBV12-3 or TRBV12-4 and TRBJ2-1, with TRBD2 identical over 10 bases. With V trimmed by 9 bases and J by 8 bases, 7 bases remained unmatched. The CDR3 length is 13 residues.

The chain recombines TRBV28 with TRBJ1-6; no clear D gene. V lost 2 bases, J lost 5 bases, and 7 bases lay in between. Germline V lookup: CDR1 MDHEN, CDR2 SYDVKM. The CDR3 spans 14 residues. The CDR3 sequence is CASSLIVDNSPLHF. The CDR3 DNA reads TGTGCCAGCAGTTTAATAGTTGATAATTCACCCCTCCACTTT. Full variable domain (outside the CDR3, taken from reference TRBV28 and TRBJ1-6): DVKVTQSSRYLVKRTGEKVFLECVQDMDHENMFWYRQDPGLGLRLIYFSYDVKMKEKGDIPEGYSVSREKKERFSLILESASTNQTSMYLCASSLIVDNSPLHFGNGTRLTVT.

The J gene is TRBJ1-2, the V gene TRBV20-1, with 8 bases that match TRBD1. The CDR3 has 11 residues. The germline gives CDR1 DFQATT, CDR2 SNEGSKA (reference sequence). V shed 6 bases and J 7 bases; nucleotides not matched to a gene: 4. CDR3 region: CSARTGFGYTF. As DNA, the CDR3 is TGCAGTGCCAGGACAGGGTTTGGCTACACCTTC.

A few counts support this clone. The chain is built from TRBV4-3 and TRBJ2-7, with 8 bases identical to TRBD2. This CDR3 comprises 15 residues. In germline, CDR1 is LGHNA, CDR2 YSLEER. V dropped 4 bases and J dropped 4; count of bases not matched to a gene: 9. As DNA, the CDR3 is TGCGCCAGCAGCCTCCGAGCGGGGGCCCCTTACGAGCAGTACTTC. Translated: CASSLRAGAPYEQYF.

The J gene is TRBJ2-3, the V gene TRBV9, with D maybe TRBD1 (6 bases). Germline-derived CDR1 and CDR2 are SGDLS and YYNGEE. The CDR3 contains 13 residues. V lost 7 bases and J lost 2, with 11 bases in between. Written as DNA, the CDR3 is TGTGCCAGCGGGGACACAACCACAGATACGCAGTATTTT. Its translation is CASGDTTTDTQYF.

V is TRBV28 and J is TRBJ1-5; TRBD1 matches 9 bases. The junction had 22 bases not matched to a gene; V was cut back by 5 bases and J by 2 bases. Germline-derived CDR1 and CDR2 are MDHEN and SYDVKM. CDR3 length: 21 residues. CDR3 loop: CASSTLPRDRAYEWGNQPQHF. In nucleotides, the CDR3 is TGTGCCAGCAGTACCCTCCCCCGGGACAGGGCGTATGAATGGGGCAATCAGCCCCAGCATTTT.

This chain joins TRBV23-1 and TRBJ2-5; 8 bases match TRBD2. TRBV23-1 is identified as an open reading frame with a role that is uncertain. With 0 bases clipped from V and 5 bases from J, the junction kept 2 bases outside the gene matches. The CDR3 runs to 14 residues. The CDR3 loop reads CASSQSRGEETQYF. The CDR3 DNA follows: TGCGCCAGCAGTCAATCGCGGGGGGAGGAGACCCAGTACTTC.

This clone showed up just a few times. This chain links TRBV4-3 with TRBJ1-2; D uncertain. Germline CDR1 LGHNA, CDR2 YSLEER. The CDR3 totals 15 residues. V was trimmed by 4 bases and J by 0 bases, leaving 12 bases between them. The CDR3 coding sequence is TGCGCCAGCAGCCCAAATACAGCAGCTAACTATGGCTACACCTTC. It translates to CASSPNTAANYGYTF.

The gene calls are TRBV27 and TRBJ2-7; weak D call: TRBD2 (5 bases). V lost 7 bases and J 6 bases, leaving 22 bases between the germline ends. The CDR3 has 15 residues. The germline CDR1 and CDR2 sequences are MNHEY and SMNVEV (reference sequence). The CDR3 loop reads CASTPLGPSGSEQYF. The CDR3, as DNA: TGTGCCAGCACCCCCTTGGGCCCAAGTGGGAGCGAGCAGTACTTC.

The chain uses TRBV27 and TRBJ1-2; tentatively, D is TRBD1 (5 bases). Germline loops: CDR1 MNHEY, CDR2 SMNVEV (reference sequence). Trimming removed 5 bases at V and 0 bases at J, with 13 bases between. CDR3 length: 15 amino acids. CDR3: CASSDTGLANYGYTF. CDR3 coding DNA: TGTGCCAGCAGTGACACAGGCTTAGCTAACTATGGCTACACCTTC.

The CDR3 DNA reads TGCGCCAGCAGCCAAGTCCCGGTAAAGATGAACACTGAAGCTTTCTTT. Translation gives CASSQVPVKMNTEAFF. The rearrangement joins TRBV4-1 to TRBJ1-1; D not certain. The germline gives CDR1 MGHRA, CDR2 YSYEKL. The CDR3 spans 16 residues. The V end lost 1 base, the J end lost 0 bases, and 12 bases lay between the germline ends.

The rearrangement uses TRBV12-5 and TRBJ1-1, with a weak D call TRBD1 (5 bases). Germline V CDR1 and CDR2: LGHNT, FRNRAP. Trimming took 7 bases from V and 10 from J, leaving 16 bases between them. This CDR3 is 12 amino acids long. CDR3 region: CASVLRGGRAFF. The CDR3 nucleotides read TGTGCTAGTGTTCTGAGGGGAGGCAGAGCTTTCTTT. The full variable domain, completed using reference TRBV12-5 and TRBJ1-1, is DARVTQTPRHKVTEMGQEVTMRCQPILGHNTVFWYRQTMMQGLELLAYFRNRAPLDDSGMPKDRFSAEMPDATLATLKIQPSEPRDSAVYFCASVLRGGRAFFGQGTRLTVV.

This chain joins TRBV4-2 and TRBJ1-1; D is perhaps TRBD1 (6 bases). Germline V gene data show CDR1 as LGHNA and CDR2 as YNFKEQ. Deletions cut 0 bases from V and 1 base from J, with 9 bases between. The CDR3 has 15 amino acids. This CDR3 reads CASSQEDSQNTEAFF. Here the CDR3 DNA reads TGTGCCAGCAGCCAAGAGGACAGCCAGAACACTGAAGCTTTCTTT.

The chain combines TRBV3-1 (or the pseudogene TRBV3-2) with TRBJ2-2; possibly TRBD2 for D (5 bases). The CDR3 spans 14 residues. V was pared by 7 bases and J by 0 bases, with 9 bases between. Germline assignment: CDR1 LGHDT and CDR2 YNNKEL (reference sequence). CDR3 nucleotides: TGTGCCAGCATCGCCGGGACGAACACCGGGGAGCTGTTTTTT. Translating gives CASIAGTNTGELFF.

CDR3 sequence: CASSLEPGSNYGYTF. As DNA, the CDR3 is TGCGCCAGCAGCTTGGAACCGGGTTCTAACTATGGCTACACCTTC. This sequence joins TRBV5-1 and TRBJ1-2; D gene ambiguous. The CDR3 consists of 15 residues. The germline V and J ends were trimmed by 0 bases and 0 bases, with 9 bases remaining between them. Germline values: CDR1 SGHRS, CDR2 YFSETQ.

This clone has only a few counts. The CDR3 loop reads CASSFQEVNEQFF. CDR3 sequence (DNA): TGTGCCAGCAGTTTTCAGGAGGTCAATGAGCAGTTCTTC. This sequence joins TRBV12-3 or TRBV12-4 and TRBJ2-1, with TRBD2 as a possible D gene (5 bases). The germline V and J ends were trimmed by 3 bases and 6 bases, with 9 bases remaining between them. This CDR3 contains 13 residues.

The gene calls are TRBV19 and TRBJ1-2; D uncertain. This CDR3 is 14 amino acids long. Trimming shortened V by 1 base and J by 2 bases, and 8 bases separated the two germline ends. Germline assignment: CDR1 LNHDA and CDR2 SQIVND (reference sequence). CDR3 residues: CASSIVGRNYGYTF. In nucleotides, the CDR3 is TGTGCCAGTAGTATAGTCGGCAGGAACTATGGCTACACCTTC.

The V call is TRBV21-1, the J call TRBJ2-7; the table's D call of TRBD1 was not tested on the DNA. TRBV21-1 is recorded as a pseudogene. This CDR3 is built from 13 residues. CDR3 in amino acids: CASSKTHSSFQYF. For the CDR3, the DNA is TGTGCCAGCAGCAAAACTCACAGTAGTTTTCAGTACTTC.

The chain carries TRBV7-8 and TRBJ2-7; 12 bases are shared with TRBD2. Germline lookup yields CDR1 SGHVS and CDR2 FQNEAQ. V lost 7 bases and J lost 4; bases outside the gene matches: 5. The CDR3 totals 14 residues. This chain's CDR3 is CASTTTSGSYEQYF. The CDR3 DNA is TGTGCCAGCACCACGACTAGCGGGAGTTACGAGCAGTACTTC.

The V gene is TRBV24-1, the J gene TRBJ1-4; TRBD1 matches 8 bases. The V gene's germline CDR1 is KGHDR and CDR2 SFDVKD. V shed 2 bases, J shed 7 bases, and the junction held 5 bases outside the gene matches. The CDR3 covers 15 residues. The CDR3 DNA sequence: TGTGCCACCAGTGATTCGCGGACAGGGAGTGAAAAACTGTTTTTT. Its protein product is CATSDSRTGSEKLFF.

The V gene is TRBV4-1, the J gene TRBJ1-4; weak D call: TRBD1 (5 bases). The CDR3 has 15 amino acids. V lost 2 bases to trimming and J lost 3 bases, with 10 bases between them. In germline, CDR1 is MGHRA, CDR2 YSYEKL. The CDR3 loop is CASSQSGIPNEKLFF. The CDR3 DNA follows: TGCGCCAGCAGCCAATCAGGGATTCCTAATGAAAAACTGTTTTTT.